The rows below give T cell receptor beta chains drawn from one sample of a study of OX40 agonist ivuxolimab in advanced cancers. Sequencing was performed with immunoSEQ multiplex PCR; in TCRdb, only in-frame clones are kept and a portion is missing. Of 100,000 or so clones listed, 80% to 90% are singletons. This material consisted of CD4+ or CD8+ T cells sorted from blood, taken in a trial of the OX40 agonist ivuxolimab. Source of these receptors: an adult with an advanced solid tumor such as melanoma, head and neck, liver or kidney cancer. CDR3s include the opening cysteine and the closing phenylalanine or tryptophan. Not all rows give a size; the values are once, few, many and, for expanded clones, a class.

>TRBV19|.|TRBJ1-2|14
CASSFATVRHGYTF
>TRBV6-6|.|TRBJ2-3|15
CASSSQGATTDTQYF
>TRBV4-2|.|TRBJ1-1|14
CASSYTGSGTEAFF
>TRBV19|.|TRBJ1-1|14
CASSTDRRGTEAFF
>TRBV27|.|TRBJ1-6|15
CASSLERGAGSPLHF
>TRBV20-1|.|TRBJ2-5|11
CSANLAETQYF
>TRBV30|.|TRBJ1-1|16
CAWSGAEGGQNTEAFF
>TRBV18|.|TRBJ2-1|16
CASSPRAGVRQFEQFF
>TRBV10-2|.|.|13
CASRRQGTYEQYF
>TRBV19|.|TRBJ2-4|14
CASSIGGVVSIQYF
>TRBV4-3|few|TRBJ2-1|18
CASSQEGPGTSGALRQFF
>TRBV5-1|.|TRBJ2-2|15
CASSVGTSSPGELFF
>TRBV19|.|TRBJ1-6|15
CASSISTGYGSPLHF
>TRBV19|few|TRBJ1-1|13
CASSIRRSTEAFF
>TRBV19|.|TRBJ1-4|14
CASSTYRVAEKLFF
>TRBV6-1|few|TRBJ1-3|14
CAILFGSSGNTIYF
>TRBV7-2|.|TRBJ2-3|17
CASSTRLAGSRTDTQYF